This TCR beta chain is drawn from a study of chemoradiotherapy in HPV16-positive cancers. On the study more broadly: Functional T-cell assays on a couple of HPV16-positive patients' cells defined candidate HPV-specific clones and common TCR motifs.

Repertoires were sampled repeatedly during chemoradiotherapy. Method: immunoSEQ multiplex PCR; TCRdb's copy keeps in-frame clones and lacks some. Found here are approximately 35,000 clones, about 80% of them singletons; the top ten hold 3.5% to 4%. CDR1 and CDR2 (germline): MGHRA, YSYEKL. The V end lost 1 base, the J end lost 5 bases, and 11 bases lay between the germline ends. The CDR3 is 14 amino acids. The chain recombines TRBV4-1 with TRBJ2-5, with a possible D match to TRBD2 (7 bases). The receptor was isolated from a human donor with HPV-associated anogenital cancer. The sample in question was blood, obtained from a patient who underwent chemoradiotherapy. The DNA of the CDR3 is TGCGCCAGCAGCCAAGCGGGGGGCAGGGAGACCCAGTACTTC. This gives the protein CASSQAGGRETQYF.